This T cell receptor (beta chain) stems from a study of graft-versus-host responses after intestinal transplantation (dated by TCRdb to the early 2020s). About the investigation overall: Multivisceral, liver-intestinal, or isolated intestinal transplants were received by the recipients. Anti-thymocyte globulin induction was given to all recipients, followed by maintenance tacrolimus and steroids for 2 to 3 years. After intestinal transplantation, graft-versus-host and host-versus-graft alloreactive T cell clones in the graft, circulation and bone marrow were tracked using bulk TCR-beta CDR3 sequencing. Alloreactive clones were identified by sequencing pre-transplant mixed lymphocyte reaction products and comparing them with unstimulated pre-transplant donor and recipient T cells. The cohort enrolled 20 to 25 intestinal transplant recipients including one retransplant, and a few patients lacking pretransplant specimens were excluded. Donor T cell macrochimerism was defined as a peak of at least 4% donor T cells among recipient peripheral blood mononuclear cells. Rather than going through the commercial service, samples from a few later patients were sequenced in-house on an Illumina MiSeq and processed with MiXCR.

In the first month after transplant, blood samples were collected up to 4 times, and after that at least monthly when available. Here is what the overall study found, with its caveats: Early after transplant, peak levels of circulating GvH clones were associated with declines in HvG clones. Patients with donor T cell macrochimerism had high GvH to HvG T cell clonal ratios in their allografts. Conclusions were limited by the relatively low number and heterogeneity of intestinal transplant patients. GvH clones were detected in recipient bone marrow, and some appeared earlier in ileal mucosa or blood, consistent with an intestinal mucosal origin.

On this clone: Its antigen remains undetermined. No per-base quality is available; no much larger clone lies one base away.

From a lookup of the germline V gene (reference sequence), CDR1 and CDR2 are SGHNT and YYREEE. Trimming removed 5 bases from V and 4 bases from J; the gene matches leave 10 bases unexplained. CDR3 length: 17 amino acids, cysteine to phenylalanine. Just the 51-base CDR3 DNA is kept, in frame starting at base 1. Library preparation was by the immunoSEQ multiplex PCR assay. Adaptive Biotechnologies carried out high-throughput TCR-beta CDR3 sequencing of genomic DNA for most patients. The original pipeline was this. TCR sequencing data for roughly 20 patients were retrieved from Adaptive's ImmunoSEQ software; a few other patients were processed with MiXCR and VDJtools. CDR3 nucleotide sequences shared by donor and recipient were removed because the origin of these sequences could not be assigned. To be classed as alloreactive, a clone needed at least 2-fold expansion over unstimulated cells and a minimum CFSE-low frequency of 0.002% (template counts) or 0.001% (read counts). Clones detected in sequenced pre-transplant spleen, lymph node, or MLR CFSE-low populations of the donor or recipient were defined as mappable. Cumulative frequency of alloreactive clones was calculated as a percentage of all sequences weighted by copy number. This immuneACCESS table, as held by TCRdb, lists in-frame sequences with V and J called but not all clones. Of the missing ones, under half trace to an unresolved V gene in checked studies; the others have no known cause. V, J and clone size are taken as reported in that table, and D and trimming were inferred from the DNA itself. The sample has about 30,000 clones on record, 87% of them singletons. 11% of the sample belongs to the ten largest clones.

The chain is assembled from TRBV5-4 and TRBJ2-1; 12 junctional bases match TRBD2. The origin of this receptor is a human patient who received an intestinal transplant, so some T cells may come from the graft donor. The specimen comprised PBMCs, sampled around 480 days after intestinal transplantation. The DNA is TGTGCCAGCAGTCAGGGACTAGCGGGTGCTATGTACAATGAGCAGTTCTTC. Translated, this is CASSQGLAGAMYNEQFF.